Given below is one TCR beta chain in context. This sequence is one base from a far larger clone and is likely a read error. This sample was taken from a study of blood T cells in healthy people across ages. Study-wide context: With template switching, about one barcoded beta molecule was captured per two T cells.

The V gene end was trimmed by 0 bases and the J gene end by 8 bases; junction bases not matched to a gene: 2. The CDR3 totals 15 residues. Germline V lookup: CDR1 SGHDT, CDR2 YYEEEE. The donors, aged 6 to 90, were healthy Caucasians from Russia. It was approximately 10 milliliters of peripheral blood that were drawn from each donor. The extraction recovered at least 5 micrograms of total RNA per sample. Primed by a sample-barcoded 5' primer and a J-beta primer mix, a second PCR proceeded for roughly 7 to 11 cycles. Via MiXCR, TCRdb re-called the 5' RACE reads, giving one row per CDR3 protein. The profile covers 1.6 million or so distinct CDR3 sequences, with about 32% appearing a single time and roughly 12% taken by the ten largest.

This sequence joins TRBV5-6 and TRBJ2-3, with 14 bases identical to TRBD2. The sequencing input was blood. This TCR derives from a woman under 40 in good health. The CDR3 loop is CASSLGLAGGATQYF. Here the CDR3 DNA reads TGTGCCAGCAGCTTGGGACTAGCGGGAGGGGCTACGCAGTATTTT. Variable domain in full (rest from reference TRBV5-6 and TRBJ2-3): DAGVTQSPTHLIKTRGQQVTLRCSPKSGHDTVSWYQQALGQGPQFIFQYYEEEERQRGNFPDRFSGHQFPNYSSELNVNALLLGDSALYLCASSLGLAGGATQYFGPGTRLTVL.